This T cell receptor (beta chain) was sequenced during a study of a mutant IDH1 vaccine in newly diagnosed glioma. About the research overall: Earlier therapy was either radiotherapy, temozolomide, or both, and most got both.

Data came from immunoSEQ multiplex PCR; TCRdb stores just in-frame clones and leaves some out. The table shows about 68,000 clones, with roughly 84% occurring only once. The time point denotes: week 35, safety follow-up. Every vaccine dose comprised 300 ug of mutant IDH1 20-mer peptide plus topical imiquimod. A word on this clone: The antigen is unknown.

The receptor was isolated from a man aged 18 to 30 with glioma. Source: PBMCs, taken from a glioma patient whose treatment included an IDH1 peptide vaccine.

CDR3 nucleotide sequence: TGCGCCAGCAGCTACTTCCAGGTCCGGGAGTCACCCCCTGGCTACACCTTC. Translating gives CASSYFQVRESPPGYTF. The chain has TRBV4-3 and TRBJ1-2; D is uncertain. Germline CDR1 reads LGHNA; CDR2 reads YSLEER. The V end was cut by 5 bases, the J end by 7 bases, with 26 bases between. The CDR3 length is 17 residues.